The next 16 T cell receptor beta chains were all read from a single sample in a study of molecular identifiers for immune sequencing clone quantification. TCRdb itself ran the PCR reads through MiXCR, one entry per CDR3 protein. This repertoire shows about 100,000 distinct CDR3 sequences, roughly a third found once; its top ten account for around 4%. The sample was naive CD8+ T cells from blood, with Jurkat cell RNA spiked in. Sample subset: FACS-sorted CD8+CD4-CCR7+CD45RA+ naive T cells. The receptors stem from a human donor in good health. Some libraries in this study had Jurkat cell RNA spiked in.

Concerning this clonotype: This sequence may be a read error, since a much larger clone differs from it by one base. V gene TRBV28 combines with J gene TRBJ2-5, with D maybe TRBD2 (6 bases). V shed 2 bases and J shed 0 bases, with 10 bases lying between them. The germline gives CDR1 MDHEN, CDR2 SYDVKM. The CDR3 is 15 amino acids. The CDR3 sequence is CASSLSRGYQETQYF. In DNA, the CDR3 is TGTGCCAGCAGTTTAAGCCGGGGGTACCAAGAGACCCAGTACTTC.

For this clonotype: At one of its ends the junction is not consistent with the germline gene, which may arise from a read error. For the CDR3, the DNA is TGTGCCAGCAGTTTAGGGCTTGGCACCGGGGAGCAGTTTTTT. Amino acids: CASSLGLGTGEQFF. The chain employs TRBV27 and TRBJ2-2; a possible D gene is TRBD2 (5 bases). This CDR3 comprises 14 residues. Germline loops: CDR1 MNHEY, CDR2 SMNVEV (reference sequence).

The CDR3 loop reads CASSFVVGELFF. The CDR3 nucleotides are TGTGCCAGCAGCTTCGTCGTCGGGGAGCTGTTTTTT. This rearrangement joins TRBV5-6 to TRBJ2-2; no definite D call. The CDR3 contains 12 residues. Trimming removed 2 bases at V and 7 bases at J, with 6 bases between. Per germline, CDR1 SGHDT and CDR2 YYEEEE. Supplemented by reference TRBV5-6 and TRBJ2-2, the full variable domain reads DAGVTQSPTHLIKTRGQQVTLRCSPKSGHDTVSWYQQALGQGPQFIFQYYEEEERQRGNFPDRFSGHQFPNYSSELNVNALLLGDSALYLCASSFVVGELFFGEGSRLTVL.

The V gene is TRBV3-2, the J gene TRBJ1-5; the D call in the table, TRBD1, was not verified against the DNA. TRBV3-2 is deemed a pseudogene. CDR3 length: 13 residues. The chain's CDR3 is CASWGGSEQPQHF. For the CDR3, the DNA is TGTGCCAGCTGGGGGGGGTCCGAGCAGCCCCAGCATTTT.

This clonotype was recorded a few times. In DNA, the CDR3 is TGCAGCGTTAAATTGAGGGATACGGGGGTTAACGAGCAGTACTTC. This encodes CSVKLRDTGVNEQYF. The rearrangement joins TRBV29-1 to TRBJ2-7; TRBD2 might be the D (6 bases). Trimming pared 5 bases from V and 5 bases from J, leaving 22 bases between. Per the germline V gene, CDR1 is SQVTM and CDR2 is ANQGSEA. The CDR3 totals 15 residues.

A single count supports this clonotype. This rearrangement joins TRBV27 to TRBJ2-7, with a possible D match to TRBD2 (5 bases). The CDR3 extends over 15 amino acids. Between the trimmed V and J ends, which lost 2 bases and 5 bases, there was a span of 16 bases. Germline V gives CDR1 MNHEY, CDR2 SMNVEV (reference sequence). The CDR3 DNA reads as TGTGCCAGCAGTTTAAGGTTGACCCCGAGGGACGAGCAGTACTTC. Protein product: CASSLRLTPRDEQYF.

This clonotype has ten or more counts. The chain carries TRBV7-6 and TRBJ2-6; D remains ambiguous. V was pared by 5 bases and J by 3 bases, with 11 bases between. This CDR3 has 15 residues. Per germline, CDR1 SGHVS and CDR2 FNYEAQ. CDR3 protein: CASSASESGANVLTF. CDR3 coding DNA: TGTGCCAGCAGCGCCTCCGAGAGTGGGGCCAACGTCCTGACTTTC.

This clonotype was found once. A much larger clonotype is one base distant, so this may be a read error. This chain links TRBV7-3 with TRBJ2-5; D unresolved. The CDR3 contains 14 residues. CDR1 and CDR2 from the germline V gene are SGHTA and FQGTGA. CDR3 in DNA: TGTGCCAGCAGCCCGGACCGTAATCAAGAGACCCAGGACTTC. Translated: CASSPDRNQETQDF. The variable domain in full, with the rest retrieved from reference TRBV7-3 and TRBJ2-5, is GAGVSQTPSNKVTEKGKYVELRCDPISGHTALYWYRQSLGQGPEFLIYFQGTGAADDSGLPNDRFFAVRPEGSVSTLKIQRTERGDSAVYLCASSPDRNQETQDFGPGTRLLVL.

The V call is TRBV4-1, the J call TRBJ2-7, with a tentative D call TRBD2 (6 bases). V lost 4 bases and J 5 bases, leaving 9 bases between the germline ends. Germline V gene lookup returns CDR1 MGHRA and CDR2 YSYEKL. The CDR3 has 12 residues. CDR3: CASSRGGDEQYF. The CDR3 DNA reads as TGCGCCAGCAGCCGAGGAGGGGACGAGCAGTACTTC.

In this sample, this clonotype turned up many times. The V call is TRBV2, the J call TRBJ2-1, with TRBD2 matching 7 bases. V shed 9 bases and J 2 bases; nucleotides not matched to a gene: 10. The CDR3 totals 15 residues. Germline CDR1 reads SNHLY; CDR2 reads FYNNEI. DNA of the CDR3: TGTGCCAGTAACGCCTACGGGACTACCTACAATGAGCAGTTCTTC. This translates into CASNAYGTTYNEQFF.

Turning to this clonotype: No DNA is shown, since the ends of the CDR3 on it are uncertain; the CDR3 is the one TCRdb lists. The chain couples TRBV29-1 to TRBJ1-2; the table's TRBD1 call for D was not verified on the DNA. The V gene's germline CDR1 is SQVTM and CDR2 ANQGSEA. The CDR3 is 13 residues long, ends included. The CDR3: CSVADRGGYGCTF.

The chain is built from TRBV6-5 and TRBJ1-2; D perhaps matches TRBD1 (6 bases). CDR3 length equals 15 residues. CDR1 and CDR2 from the germline V gene are MNHEY and SVGAGI. Trimming left V 1 base short and J 6 bases short, with 15 bases between. DNA for the CDR3: TGTGCCAGCAGTTACTTCACACTGGGGGGCAATGGCTACACCTTC. It is translated as CASSYFTLGGNGYTF.

In its sample, this clonotype was seen many times. The chain carries TRBV28 and TRBJ2-7; D assignment may be TRBD1 or TRBD2 (6 bases each). In germline, CDR1 is MDHEN, CDR2 SYDVKM. The CDR3 runs to 14 residues. V was cut by 2 bases and J by 7 bases, with 15 bases left in between. The CDR3 loop is CASSLARGPGEQYF. The CDR3, as DNA: TGTGCCAGCAGTTTAGCCCGGGGGCCAGGTGAGCAGTACTTC.

This chain joins TRBV19 and TRBJ2-3; no definite D call. CDR1 and CDR2 (germline): LNHDA, SQIVND (reference sequence). CDR3 length: 14 residues. V shed 3 bases and J shed 3 bases, with 10 bases lying between them. Here the CDR3 DNA reads TGTGCCAGTAGTATTCGGTCAGCTACAGATACGCAGTATTTT. This encodes CASSIRSATDTQYF. Supplemented by reference TRBV19 and TRBJ2-3, the full variable domain reads DGGITQSPKYLFRKEGQNVTLSCEQNLNHDAMYWYRQDPGQGLRLIYYSQIVNDFQKGDIAEGYSVSREKKESFPLTVTSAQKNPTAFYLCASSIRSATDTQYFGPGTRLTVL.

CDR3 nucleotide sequence: TGTGCCAGCAGCCAGTTCCGGGAGCCCCCTAGCAATGAGCAGTTCTTC. It codes for CASSQFREPPSNEQFF. The chain employs TRBV14 and TRBJ2-1; tentative D call: TRBD2 (6 bases). The CDR3 is 16 residues long. The germline V and J ends were trimmed by 3 bases and 6 bases, with 18 bases remaining between them. Germline lookup yields CDR1 SGHDN and CDR2 FVKESK.

The J gene is TRBJ1-1, the V gene TRBV5-6; D call uncertain. Germline V gives CDR1 SGHDT, CDR2 YYEEEE. Between the trimmed V and J ends, which lost 0 bases and 7 bases, there was a span of 16 bases. This CDR3 spans 15 amino acids. The CDR3 loop reads CASSLAVYGWGEAFF. The DNA for the CDR3 is TGTGCCAGCAGCTTGGCCGTTTATGGTTGGGGTGAAGCTTTCTTT.